This TCR beta chain was profiled in a study of cytomegalovirus exposure and HLA in healthy donors. Study details: A preliminary data release comprised roughly 80 million unique TCRs obtained from HLA-typed donors. Study conclusions and caveats: Some highly shared sequence variants likely arose as a pipeline artifact. TCR beta V- and J-gene trimming was later associated with a missense DCLRE1C variant.

This clone was detected a few times. As yet, its antigen is unknown. When sampled, the donors appeared nominally healthy, though they likely had unrecorded immune exposures. 13 Jbeta primers and 60 Vbeta primers were used for the PCR. Libraries were prepared by immunoSEQ multiplex PCR; TCRdb keeps only in-frame clonotypes and omits some of them. Among 200,000 or so clones listed, just over 75% were seen once. The CDR3 consists of 12 residues. Germline CDR1 and CDR2: GTSNPN and SVGIG (reference sequence). Trimming removed 6 bases at V and 1 base at J, with 9 bases between. This chain joins TRBV30 and TRBJ1-2, with D perhaps matching TRBD1 (5 bases). This sequence was found in a young man in good health and CMV-seronegative. The specimen sequenced was PBMCs. CDR3 protein: CACNRINYGYTF. The CDR3 bases are TGTGCCTGTAACAGGATTAACTATGGCTACACCTTC.